This T cell receptor (beta chain) was recovered during a study of blood T cells in healthy people across ages. Findings and limits, study-wide: Age advanced and TCR beta diversity per million T cells fell, roughly linearly. Strong correlation was found linking TCR beta diversity to naive T cell percentage.

A second PCR, run for about 7 to 12 cycles, used a sample-barcoded 5' primer plus a J-beta primer mix. Every sample produced at least 2.5 million CDR3-containing paired-end reads. TCRdb re-analysed the 5' RACE reads in MiXCR, keeping a single row per CDR3 protein. Among fewer than 1,200,000 distinct CDR3 sequences, roughly a quarter were seen once, and the ten largest hold 0.65% to 0.75%. To note about this clonotype: What it binds is not known.

A further study also used this sample, focusing on T cells of mothers and their children.

The sample comprised blood. This receptor was identified in a girl aged 2 to 10 in good health.

DNA of the CDR3: TGTGCCAGCAGCTTAATGGGTGGAGAAAAACTGTTTTTT. Protein product: CASSLMGGEKLFF. V is TRBV7-3 and J is TRBJ1-4; no clear D. The V end was cut by 1 base, the J end by 8 bases, with 8 bases between. Germline CDR1 is SGHTA and CDR2 is FQGTGA. There are 13 residues in the CDR3.